Below are 32 T cell receptor beta chains sequenced from a single sample in a study of tumor and adjacent non-tumor tissue in lung cancer (dated 2018 in TCRdb). Libraries came from multiplex PCR. TCRdb shows the sequencer as Illumina HiSeq 2500. TCRbeta libraries were constructed through three rounds of nested PCR with primers (Table S4) according to protocols modified from ARM-PCR. The raw public data were reprocessed by TCRdb itself: fastp quality trimming at Q25, MiXCR clonotype calling, in-frame beta chains only. Each record represents a unique CDR3 protein, reported with the most common genes and DNA among its rows. The sample yields about 43,000 distinct CDR3 sequences; more than 50% were counted once. The leading ten clones occupy 45% to 50% of the sample. RNA was isolated from bulk, unsorted tissue, and RNA quality was assessed with a NanoDrop ND-1000 and an Agilent 2100. For the normal lung samples, distant non-tumor tissue was collected more than 3 cm away from the tumor edge.

Sequencing was performed on distant non-tumor lung tissue. The receptors derive from a man aged 50 or older with non-small cell lung cancer.

Comment on this clonotype: A much bigger clone sits one base away, suggesting this may be a read error. The chain joins TRBV29-1 to TRBJ1-2, with a weak D call TRBD1 (5 bases). Germline V gene data show CDR1 as SQVTM and CDR2 as ANQGSEA. This CDR3 spans 15 amino acids. CDR3 in DNA: TGCAGCGTTGCCGAAGGTGGTAGGGGAGAGTATGACTACACCTTC. Amino acid sequence: CSVAEGGRGEYDYTF.

In the case of this clonotype: The conserved phenylalanine or tryptophan is not found at the CDR3 terminus, so this likely reflects a read error. The DNA for the CDR3 is TGTGCCAGCAGTGAATGGCATTCACCCCTCCACCTT. Encoded protein: CASSEWHSPLHL. V gene TRBV2 combines with J gene TRBJ1-6, with D hard to call. V gave up 2 bases and J gave up 8 bases, with 4 bases separating them. CDR3 length equals 12 residues. The germline gives CDR1 SNHLY, CDR2 FYNNEI.

The table lists this clonotype with a count of one. One end of the junction varies from germline; a read error may be responsible. V usage is TRBV30 and J usage is TRBJ1-1; D remains unclear. The CDR3 spans 12 residues. In germline, CDR1 is GTSNPN, CDR2 SVGIG (reference sequence). In DNA, the CDR3 is TGTGCCTGGAGATTGGGGAACACTGAAGCTTTATTT. It specifies CAWRLGNTEALF.

To note about this clonotype: Germline is not matched at one junction end, which may reflect a read error. This rearrangement joins TRBV24-1 to TRBJ2-6; D is undetermined. Per germline, CDR1 KGHDR and CDR2 SFDVKD. The CDR3 covers 16 residues. The CDR3 is CATGEPKSSGANVLTF. CDR3 coding DNA: TGTGCCACCGGTGAGCCCAAGAGCTCTGGGGCCAACGTCCTGACTTTC.

This clonotype was seen only a few times. This CDR3 reads CASTSLLDGAKTQYF. The CDR3 DNA sequence: TGCGCCAGCACCTCGTTACTTGACGGGGCGAAGACCCAGTACTTC. The J gene is TRBJ2-5, the V gene TRBV4-1; D assignment may be TRBD1 or TRBD2 (5 bases each). The length of the CDR3 is 15 residues. The V end was cut by 7 bases, the J end by 6 bases, with 21 bases between. Per germline, CDR1 MGHRA and CDR2 YSYEKL.

With respect to this clonotype: The junction shows a germline mismatch at one end, possibly a read error. The chain recombines TRBV4-1 with TRBJ2-7; D call uncertain. CDR3 length equals 14 residues. Looked up from germline, CDR1 is MGHRA and CDR2 is YSYEKL. The CDR3 reads CTSSQDLESYEHYF. CDR3 in DNA: TGCACCAGCAGCCAAGATCTCGAAAGCTACGAGCACTACTTC.

This sequence joins TRBV6-5 and TRBJ2-2, with 8 bases lining up with TRBD1. Germline CDR1 and CDR2: MNHEY and SVGAGI. V gave up 5 bases and J gave up 6 bases; unmatched junction bases: 8. The CDR3 runs to 15 residues. This CDR3 reads CASSRVRGRAGELFF. The CDR3, as DNA: TGTGCCAGCAGTAGAGTCAGGGGGCGGGCCGGGGAGCTGTTTTTT.

Remarks on this clonotype: This is likely a read error, given that the CDR3 carries no conserved phenylalanine or tryptophan at its end. The gene calls are TRBV20-1 and TRBJ2-5; TRBD1 is a possible D gene (5 bases). The CDR3 has 15 residues. CDR1 and CDR2 from the germline V gene are DFQATT and SNEGSKA (reference sequence). As DNA, the CDR3 is TGCAGTGCTGGAGATGGGGCAGGGTCCCAAGAGACCCAGTACTAC. This sequence encodes CSAGDGAGSQETQYY.

Of note for this clonotype: Possible read error: a much larger clone is one base away. J is TRBJ1-1 and V is TRBV10-3; the D gene is possibly TRBD1 (6 bases). The CDR3 is 14 residues long. V lost 6 bases and J lost 7, with 18 bases in between. The germline V gene encodes CDR1 ENHRY and CDR2 SYGVKD. The CDR3 sequence is CAISATQGYNEAFF. The DNA of the CDR3 is TGTGCCATCAGCGCGACACAGGGCTATAATGAAGCTTTCTTT.

This clonotype was found many times. The V gene is TRBV10-3, the J gene TRBJ2-7, with TRBD2 matching 7 bases. The J segment lost 4 bases and the V segment lost 9 bases, leaving 9 bases of the junction unmatched. Germline lookup yields CDR1 ENHRY and CDR2 SYGVKD. The CDR3 length is 13 residues. Here the CDR3 DNA reads TGTGCCATAGGTGTAGGGAGGGATTACGAGCAGTACTTC. It translates to CAIGVGRDYEQYF.

Note on this clonotype: A single base separates this from a much larger clone, so it may be a read error. The chain has TRBV5-1 and TRBJ2-5; D call uncertain. Per the germline V gene, CDR1 is SGHRS and CDR2 is YFSETQ. V was clipped by 0 bases and J by 5 bases, with 11 bases between them. CDR3 length: 14 amino acids. Here the CDR3 reads CASSLAVAMETQYF. DNA of the CDR3: TGCGCCAGCAGCTTGGCCGTGGCGATGGAGACCCAGTACTTC.

As concerns this clonotype: A junction end diverges from the germline sequence, so it may reflect a read error. V is TRBV6-5 and J is TRBJ2-7, with D perhaps TRBD2 (5 bases). The CDR3 has 19 residues. CDR1 MNHEY and CDR2 SVGAGI come from the germline V gene. The CDR3 spells CASSYLAPGIVRRSYEQYF. The CDR3 DNA reads as TGTGCCAGCAGTTACCTCGCACCCGGGATTGTACGTCGGAGCTACGAGCAATACTTC.

V and J are TRBV2 and TRBJ2-7; D remains unclear. Germline V lookup: CDR1 SNHLY, CDR2 FYNNEI. V dropped 7 bases and J dropped 4 bases, with 14 bases sitting between them. The CDR3 has 13 amino acids. CDR3 DNA: TGTGCCAGCACCAAGGTCGGTCAGTACGAGCAGTACTTC. Translated: CASTKVGQYEQYF.

There are many counts of this clonotype. The gene calls are TRBV12-3 or TRBV12-4 and TRBJ2-7, with TRBD2 identical over 9 bases. The CDR3 totals 13 residues. V was clipped by 5 bases and J by 6 bases; unmatched bases: 5. The CDR3 sequence: CASSNLAGSEQYF. In DNA, the CDR3 is TGTGCCAGCAGTAACCTAGCGGGAAGCGAGCAGTACTTC.

As for this clonotype: A junction end diverges from the germline sequence, so it may reflect a read error. The chain employs TRBV6-6 and TRBJ2-1, with TRBD2 as a possible D gene (6 bases). CDR3 size: 15 residues. The germline V gene encodes CDR1 MNHNY and CDR2 SVGAGI (reference sequence). CDR3 sequence (DNA): TGTGCCAGCAGCACGAAGTTTGGAGGGGATAACGAGCAGTTGTTC. This translates into CASSTKFGGDNEQLF.

This clonotype was seen more than once but under ten times. CDR3 coding DNA: TGCGCCAGCAGCTCCGTCTACCCGACCTACGAGCAGTACTTC. It is translated as CASSSVYPTYEQYF. The gene calls are TRBV5-1 and TRBJ2-7; no clear D gene. The length of the CDR3 is 14 residues. The germline V and J ends were trimmed by 3 bases and 2 bases, with 12 bases remaining between them. CDR1 and CDR2 from the germline V gene are SGHRS and YFSETQ.

This clonotype was seen a few times. The chain has TRBV5-1 and TRBJ1-3; D unresolved. V was shortened by 0 bases and J by 1 base, with 5 bases between the two germline ends. The germline V gene encodes CDR1 SGHRS and CDR2 YFSETQ. This CDR3 is built from 14 residues. In DNA, the CDR3 is TGCGCCAGCAGCTTGGACCGGTCTGGAAACACCATATATTTT. This sequence encodes CASSLDRSGNTIYF.

In this sample, this clonotype turned up many times. The chain is built from TRBV6-1 and TRBJ2-2; 9 bases match TRBD1. The germline V gene encodes CDR1 MNHNS and CDR2 SASEGT. V lost 11 bases and J lost 4; bases outside the gene matches: 14. The CDR3 loop spans 16 amino acids. The CDR3 DNA sequence: TGTGCCTGCACGCTACAGGGGGCGGGAACCACCGGGGAGCTGTTTTTT. It specifies CACTLQGAGTTGELFF.

The table lists this clonotype with a count of one. A junction boundary mismatches the germline segment, possibly from a read error. The genes are TRBV11-3 and TRBJ1-1; no definite D call. This CDR3 comprises 12 residues. The germline CDR1 and CDR2 sequences are SGHNT and YENEEA. The DNA of the CDR3 is TGTGCCAGCAGTGTGACAAACACTGGAGCTTTCTTT. This encodes CASSVTNTGAFF.

The chain uses TRBV10-3 and TRBJ2-7; D may be TRBD2 (5 bases). From germline, CDR1 is ENHRY and CDR2 SYGVKD. The CDR3 runs 13 residues. V lost 2 bases and J 4 bases, leaving 9 bases between the germline ends. CDR3 residues: CAISELPGYEQYF. The CDR3 DNA sequence: TGTGCCATCAGTGAGCTCCCGGGGTACGAGCAGTACTTC.

Notes on this clonotype: Because the CDR3 is missing its conserved closing phenylalanine or tryptophan, this is likely a read error. DNA of the CDR3: TGTACCAGCAGGCGAGATCTCAATCAGCCCCAGCATTCT. Its translation: CTSRRDLNQPQHS. V is TRBV6-5 and J is TRBJ1-5; unclear D gene. CDR1 is MNHEY and CDR2 is SVGAGI in the germline V gene. CDR3 size: 13 residues.

This clonotype was counted many times. The V gene is TRBV6-5, the J gene TRBJ2-3; 8 bases fit TRBD1. Per germline, CDR1 MNHEY and CDR2 SVGAGI. This CDR3 region has 14 residues. V lost 5 bases and J lost 4; bases outside the gene matches: 5. The DNA of the CDR3 is TGTGCCAGCAGTCTCCGACAGGGGTCAGATACGCAGTATTTT. Its protein product is CASSLRQGSDTQYF.

This clonotype was found many times. The chain recombines TRBV5-1 with TRBJ2-3; 9 nucleotides align to TRBD1. Losses at the gene ends were 0 bases for V and 3 bases for J; bases not matched to a gene: 5. This CDR3 has 16 residues. Germline-derived CDR1 and CDR2 are SGHRS and YFSETQ. For the CDR3, the DNA is TGCGCCAGCAGCTTGGAACAGGGGGCAAGGACAGATACGCAGTATTTT. This gives the protein CASSLEQGARTDTQYF.

For this clonotype: A read error is likely, as this CDR3 ends without the conserved phenylalanine or tryptophan. In nucleotides, the CDR3 is TGTGCCTGCAGTTTGACAGACACATATACGCAGTATTTG. This translates into CACSLTDTYTQYL. V and J are TRBV6-5 and TRBJ2-3; the D gene is possibly TRBD1 (5 bases). The germline CDR1 and CDR2 sequences are MNHEY and SVGAGI. CDR3 length: 13 residues.

A note on this clonotype: This CDR3 fails to terminate in the conserved phenylalanine or tryptophan, so it likely reflects a read error. The gene calls are TRBV7-9 and TRBJ2-2; D is unresolved. Per germline, CDR1 SEHNR and CDR2 FQNEAQ (reference sequence). This CDR3 has 12 amino acids. The CDR3 is CVSSPVSGELFL. For the CDR3, the DNA is TGTGTCAGCAGCCCTGTGAGCGGGGAGCTGTTTCTT.

This clonotype has a count of ten or more. The V call is TRBV20-1, the J call TRBJ2-1; 10 bases align to TRBD2. CDR3 size: 14 residues. The J segment lost 5 bases and the V segment lost 6 bases, leaving 7 bases of the junction unmatched. Germline V gives CDR1 DFQATT, CDR2 SNEGSKA (reference sequence). The CDR3 spells CSAFSGGSDNEQFF. Written as DNA, the CDR3 is TGCAGTGCGTTTAGCGGGGGGTCGGACAATGAGCAGTTCTTC.

Points on this clonotype: Its ends do not fully match the called genes, so a read error is possible. CDR3 region: CASSPVEGSTSF. CDR3 sequence (DNA): TGTGCCAGCAGCCCCGTGGAGGGCTCTACTTCCTTT. This chain links TRBV11-2 with TRBJ1-1; D not resolved. The CDR3 runs to 12 residues. Germline V gives CDR1 SGHAT, CDR2 FQNNGV.

This clonotype was counted at least ten times. The chain links TRBV7-9 to TRBJ1-1, with 8 bases that match TRBD1. This CDR3 has 12 residues. V lost 5 bases to trimming and J lost 12 bases; unmatched junction nucleotides: 8. CDR1 and CDR2 from the germline V gene are SEHNR and FQNEAQ (reference sequence). As DNA, the CDR3 is TGTGCCAGCAGCCCGACAGGGGCCAAAACTTTCTTT. Translation: CASSPTGAKTFF.

The chain has TRBV28 and TRBJ1-5; D gene ambiguous. V was clipped by 8 bases and J by 1 base, with 9 bases between them. CDR1 is MDHEN, CDR2 SYDVKM, per germline. This CDR3 region has 13 residues. CDR3 DNA sequence: TGTGCCAGCTTCCGAGGAAGCAATCAGCCCCAGCATTTT. Amino acid sequence: CASFRGSNQPQHF.

Concerning this clonotype itself: A much larger clone sits a single nucleotide away, making a read error possible. V gene TRBV28 combines with J gene TRBJ1-5, with D unresolved. V lost 2 bases and J lost 7, with 15 bases in between. CDR3 length equals 15 residues. In germline, CDR1 is MDHEN, CDR2 SYDVKM. CDR3 amino acids: CASSLPSIGIQPQHF. DNA of the CDR3: TGTGCCAGCAGTTTACCCTCGATAGGGATCCAGCCCCAGCATTTT. Variable domain in full (rest from reference TRBV28 and TRBJ1-5): DVKVTQSSRYLVKRTGEKVFLECVQDMDHENMFWYRQDPGLGLRLIYFSYDVKMKEKGDIPEGYSVSREKKERFSLILESASTNQTSMYLCASSLPSIGIQPQHFGDGTRLSIL.

The chain employs TRBV20-1 and TRBJ1-2, with D unclear. The CDR3 is 12 amino acids. The germline CDR1 and CDR2 sequences are DFQATT and SNEGSKA (reference sequence). V lost 0 bases to trimming and J lost 4 bases, with 6 bases between them. The CDR3 nucleotides are TGCAGTGCTAGAGATCCTGTCTATGGCTACACCTTC. Its protein is CSARDPVYGYTF.

In its sample, this clonotype is medium-sized. The chain carries TRBV11-2 and TRBJ2-1, with D possibly matching TRBD1 (6 bases). Trimming pared 5 bases from V and 7 bases from J, leaving 9 bases between. The CDR3 has 12 amino acids. Germline assignment: CDR1 SGHAT and CDR2 FQNNGV. CDR3 bases: TGTGCCAGCAGCCCCCAGGGGAATGAGCAGTTCTTC. As protein: CASSPQGNEQFF.